These T cell receptor beta chains were read from a single sample in a study of control samples from healthy donors and cancer patients. Profiling relied on immunoSEQ multiplex PCR, and the TCRdb table lists in-frame clones only, not all of them. In the table there are almost 40,000 clones, about 83% of which are singletons. Material for sequencing was PBMCs. Receptors originate from a woman in her fifties or sixties with lung cancer. Each CDR3 is given with its conserved first and last residue. Each record gives: clone size, D gene, J gene, V gene, CDR3 protein, CDR3 DNA. D genes are given only for firm matches. Clone size is stated in some rows and not others, as once, few, many or a class when expanded.

>-|TRBD1|TRBJ1-2|TRBV5-1
CASSLGDRGGYGYTF
TGCGCCAGCAGCTTGGGGGACAGGGGAGGATATGGCTACACCTTC
>-|TRBD2|TRBJ2-1|TRBV4-2
CASSQAGDEQFF
TGTGCCAGCAGCCAGGCGGGGGACGAGCAGTTCTTC
>-|-|TRBJ1-6|TRBV7-9
CASSFRGGDSPLHF
TGTGCCAGCAGCTTCAGGGGTGGTGATTCACCCCTCCACTTT
>-|-|TRBJ2-6|TRBV19
CTSSTASLRANVLTF
TGTACCAGTAGTACCGCATCTCTTCGGGCCAACGTCCTGACTTTC
>-|-|TRBJ1-2|TRBV5-6
CASSPPSGLNYGYTF
TGTGCCAGCAGTCCGCCGAGTGGGCTCAACTATGGCTACACCTTC
>-|TRBD2|TRBJ2-1|TRBV5-1
CASSREGEQFF
TGCGCCAGCAGCAGGGAGGGAGAGCAGTTCTTC
>-|-|TRBJ1-1|TRBV5-1
CASSPAAVRNTEAFF
TGCGCCAGCAGCCCGGCGGCCGTCCGTAACACTGAAGCTTTCTTT
>-|-|TRBJ1-1|TRBV12-3/TRBV12-4
CASSFYNTEAFF
TGTGCCAGCAGTTTTTATAACACTGAAGCTTTCTTT
>once|-|TRBJ1-6|TRBV7-9
CASSSVADSPLHF
TGCGCCAGCAGCTCCGTCGCAGATTCACCCCTCCACTTT
>-|TRBD1|TRBJ1-2|TRBV19
CASRNRGNSYGYTF
TGTGCCAGTAGGAACAGGGGAAACAGCTATGGCTACACCTTC
>-|TRBD1|TRBJ1-1|TRBV4-1
CASSQTGTGFTEAFF
TGCGCCAGCAGCCAAACCGGGACAGGCTTCACTGAAGCTTTCTTT
>-|-|TRBJ2-1|TRBV4-1
CASSLVTMPNEQFF
TGCGCCAGCAGCCTAGTAACTATGCCCAATGAGCAGTTCTTC
>-|-|TRBJ2-6|TRBV5-1
CASSLAGDSGANVLTF
TGCGCCAGCAGCTTGGCGGGGGACTCTGGGGCCAACGTCCTGACTTTC
>medium-sized|TRBD1|TRBJ1-5|TRBV2
CASSREETGNQPQHF
TGTGCCAGTTCCCGAGAGGAGACAGGGAATCAGCCCCAGCATTTT
>-|-|TRBJ2-1|TRBV5-8
CASSSLGYNEQFF
TGTGCCAGCAGCTCCCTCGGGTACAATGAGCAGTTCTTC
>-|-|TRBJ1-2|TRBV25-1
CATYRGDYGYTF
TGTGCCACCTATAGGGGGGACTATGGCTACACCTTC
>-|-|TRBJ1-4|TRBV19
CASSITGEKLFF
TGTGCCAGTAGTATTACAGGGGAAAAACTGTTTTTT
>once|-|TRBJ2-5|TRBV2
CASRMMRGETQYF
TGTGCCAGCAGAATGATGCGGGGAGAGACCCAGTACTTC
>few|-|TRBJ1-2|TRBV5-8
CASSPLWAGSGYGYTF
TGTGCCAGCAGCCCCCTGTGGGCGGGATCGGGCTATGGCTACACCTTC
>few|-|TRBJ2-4|TRBV5-1
CASSLQDLKNIQYF
TGCGCCAGCAGCTTGCAGGATTTAAAAAACATTCAGTACTTC
>-|-|TRBJ2-2|TRBV12-3/TRBV12-4
CASSPARGELFF
TGTGCCAGCAGTCCAGCGCGAGGGGAGCTGTTTTTT
>-|-|TRBJ2-5|TRBV27
CASSGDWGAETQYF
TGTGCCAGCAGTGGCGACTGGGGGGCAGAGACCCAGTACTTC
>-|TRBD2|TRBJ2-3|TRBV2
CASSGTSGGLSTDTQYF
TGTGCCAGCAGTGGGACTAGCGGGGGGCTGAGCACAGATACGCAGTATTTT
>-|-|TRBJ1-1|TRBV27
CASSLGLGEAFF
TGTGCCAGCAGTTTAGGACTCGGTGAAGCTTTCTTT
>once|TRBD1|TRBJ1-6|TRBV10-3
CAIREQTGTGSPLHF
TGTGCCATCCGAGAGCAAACCGGGACAGGGTCTCCCCTCCACTTT
>-|-|TRBJ2-5|TRBV13
CASSPGDGQETQYF
TGTGCCAGCAGCCCCGGGGACGGTCAAGAGACCCAGTACTTC
>-|-|TRBJ1-1|TRBV11-3
CASSLGGSRGTEAFF
TGTGCCAGCAGCTTAGGTGGTAGCAGGGGCACTGAAGCTTTCTTT
>once|-|TRBJ2-7|TRBV10-3
CAIRMDSYEQYF
TGTGCCATCAGAATGGACTCCTACGAGCAGTACTTC
>-|TRBD1|TRBJ1-1|TRBV7-9
CASSQDRGTEAFF
TGTGCCAGCAGTCAGGACAGGGGCACTGAAGCTTTCTTT
>few|TRBD2|TRBJ2-1|TRBV7-3
CASSSSGGAINEQFF
TGTGCCAGCAGCTCGAGCGGGGGGGCCATCAATGAGCAGTTCTTC
>-|TRBD1|TRBJ1-1|TRBV2
CAKQGELRNTEAFF
TGTGCCAAACAGGGGGAATTGAGGAACACTGAAGCTTTCTTT
>-|-|TRBJ1-2|TRBV30
CAWSPGRYGYTF
TGTGCCTGGAGCCCGGGGAGGTATGGCTACACCTTC
>-|-|TRBJ2-3|TRBV9
CASSPLGLGYTDTQYF
TGTGCCAGCAGCCCCTTGGGGTTGGGGTACACAGATACGCAGTATTTT
>-|TRBD1|TRBJ2-7|TRBV6-5
CAIATGGGYEQYF
TGTGCCATCGCCACAGGGGGCGGGTACGAGCAGTACTTC
>-|TRBD1|TRBJ1-3|TRBV30
CAWSRQGDTIYF
TGTGCCTGGAGTAGGCAGGGGGACACCATATATTTT
>-|TRBD1|TRBJ1-5|TRBV5-8
CASSGGGQSNQPQHF
TGTGCCAGCAGCGGGGGGGGACAGAGCAATCAGCCCCAGCATTTT
>-|-|TRBJ2-1|TRBV5-6
CASSSRVDEQFF
TGTGCCAGCAGCTCCAGGGTCGATGAGCAGTTCTTC
>few|-|TRBJ1-5|TRBV7-2
CATGTNNQPQHF
TGTGCAACCGGGACAAACAATCAGCCCCAGCATTTT
>-|TRBD1|TRBJ1-5|TRBV10-3
CAISESDRGRVGPQHF
TGTGCCATCAGTGAGTCGGACAGGGGGCGTGTGGGGCCCCAGCATTTT
>once|-|TRBJ2-3|TRBV29-1
CSGSLGGDTQYF
TGCAGCGGCTCGCTAGGAGGAGATACGCAGTATTTT
>-|-|TRBJ1-1|TRBV10-3
CAISDTGANTEAFF
TGTGCCATCAGTGACACGGGGGCGAACACTGAAGCTTTCTTT
>-|-|TRBJ2-7|TRBV2
CASSAGSLSYEQYF
TGTGCCAGCAGCGCCGGATCGCTCTCCTACGAGCAGTACTTC